The 28 T cell receptor beta chains reported below all come from one sample, sequenced in a study of persistence of HIV-infected CD4 T cells (dated by TCRdb to the early 2020s). The immunoSEQ hsTCRB assay version 4, run in survey mode, was used to sequence TCRbeta repertoires from genomic DNA. This immuneACCESS table, as held by TCRdb, lists in-frame sequences with V and J called but not all clones. Of the missing ones, under half trace to an unresolved V gene in checked studies; the others have no known cause. Present in this sample are around 35,000 clones, 75% to 90% of which were seen just once. The biggest ten clones account for 1.5% to 2% of the sample. Their antigen targets remain unknown. The treatment or condition label on this specimen signifies: suppressive antiretroviral therapy. Cells were stimulated with lysates of CMV-infected fibroblasts at 7.5 to 10 ug/mL. Nonresponding CD40L-negative CD69-negative CD45RO-high memory CD4+ T cells were sorted as memory populations depleted of antigen-responding cells.

Sequenced material: CD4+ T cells sorted from PBMCs after roughly 18-hour stimulation, taken from a patient who received antiretroviral therapy. In the paper's terms, the cell subset or site label means: CD40L-CD69- CD45RO-high memory CD4 T cells not responding to CMV lysate. These receptors all come from an adult man with HIV who was CMV-seropositive.

The CDR3 coding sequence is TGTGCCACCAGTGAGACCGCAACGGCCGGGGAGCTGTTTTTT. This gives the protein CATSETATAGELFF. This rearrangement joins TRBV24-1 to TRBJ2-2; D is undetermined. This CDR3 spans 14 amino acids. The ends were cut back, 4 bases at V and 6 bases at J, with 11 bases in the middle. Germline CDR1 KGHDR, CDR2 SFDVKD.

The chain has TRBV4-2 and TRBJ1-4; TRBD1 aligns across 9 bases. The J segment lost 6 bases and the V segment lost 1 base, leaving 3 bases of the junction unmatched. The CDR3 extends over 15 amino acids. CDR1 and CDR2 (germline): LGHNA, YNFKEQ. The CDR3 nucleotides are TGTGCCAGCAGCCAAGGGGGACAGGGTTATGAAAAACTGTTTTTT. This codes for CASSQGGQGYEKLFF.

The CDR3 coding sequence is TGTGCCAGCACCTGGACAGGGAAAAGCAATGGCTACACCTTC. Translated, it gives CASTWTGKSNGYTF. The J gene is TRBJ1-2, the V gene TRBV28; TRBD1 matches at 8 bases. Germline V gene sequence: CDR1 MDHEN, CDR2 SYDVKM. The ends lost 7 bases at V and 6 bases at J; junction bases unmatched: 10. The CDR3 length is 14 residues.

This CDR3 reads CASSLAKGGGYWGEQFF. The CDR3 coding sequence is TGTGCCAGCAGTTTGGCTAAGGGCGGGGGGTATTGGGGTGAGCAGTTCTTC. V usage is TRBV27 and J usage is TRBJ2-1, with TRBD2 matching over 8 bases. This CDR3 spans 17 amino acids. J gave up 9 bases and V 3 bases, and 16 bases lay outside the gene matches. Germline V gene data show CDR1 as MNHEY and CDR2 as SMNVEV (reference sequence).

This chain links TRBV3-1 (or the pseudogene TRBV3-2) with TRBJ1-2, with D possibly TRBD1 on 5 matching bases. CDR3 length: 15 amino acids. Germline V lookup: CDR1 LGHDT, CDR2 YNNKEL (reference sequence). Trimming took off 0 bases at V and 3 bases at J, with 11 bases between the two ends. This chain's CDR3 is CASSQDGRGDYGYTF. In DNA, the CDR3 is TGTGCCAGCAGCCAAGATGGCCGGGGGGACTATGGCTACACCTTC.

The chain carries TRBV18 and TRBJ2-7; D may be TRBD2 (6 bases). V was clipped by 6 bases and J by 1 base, with 19 bases between them. The CDR3 has 16 residues. CDR1 is KGHSH and CDR2 is LQKENI in the germline V gene. The DNA of the CDR3 is TGTGCCAGCTCCCTCTGGGAGGACCGAGCTTCCTACGAGCAGTACTTC. The encoded protein is CASSLWEDRASYEQYF. The full variable domain, completed using reference TRBV18 and TRBJ2-7, is NAGVMQNPRHLVRRRGQEARLRCSPMKGHSHVYWYRQLPEEGLKFMVYLQKENIIDESGMPKERFSAEFPKEGPSILRIQQVVRGDSAAYFCASSLWEDRASYEQYFGPGTRLTVT.

The gene calls are TRBV7-8 and TRBJ1-3; 8 bases align to TRBD1. V was pared by 0 bases and J by 1 base, with 8 bases of the junction left unmatched. The CDR3 extends over 18 amino acids. Germline-derived CDR1 and CDR2 are SGHVS and FQNEAQ. The CDR3 bases are TGTGCCAGCAGCTTAGCCGCCGGGACAGGCTTTTCTGGAAACACCATATATTTT. Its protein is CASSLAAGTGFSGNTIYF.

This rearrangement joins TRBV28 to TRBJ2-2; D could derive from TRBD1 or TRBD2 (6 bases each). Germline V gene lookup returns CDR1 MDHEN and CDR2 SYDVKM. Trimming removed 7 bases from V and 6 bases from J, with 12 bases in between. The CDR3 loop spans 13 amino acids. CDR3 bases: TGTGCCAGCACCTTTCGGGGGCCCGGGGAGCTGTTTTTT. Translation: CASTFRGPGELFF.

The chain joins TRBV9 to TRBJ2-6; TRBD2 is a possible D gene (6 bases). The V end lost 4 bases, the J end lost 2 bases, and 16 bases lay between the germline ends. This CDR3 is built from 17 residues. Germline V gives CDR1 SGDLS, CDR2 YYNGEE. This chain's CDR3 is CASSPTLWGAGANVLTF. CDR3 sequence (DNA): TGTGCCAGCAGCCCAACTCTATGGGGGGCTGGGGCCAACGTCCTGACTTTC. Full variable domain (missing parts from reference TRBV9 and TRBJ2-6): DSGVTQTPKHLITATGQRVTLRCSPRSGDLSVYWYQQSLDQGLQFLIQYYNGEERAKGNILERFSAQQFPDLHSELNLSSLELGDSALYFCASSPTLWGAGANVLTFGAGSRLTVL.

CDR3 DNA sequence: TGTGCCTGGAGCCAGGGACAACGCAATCAGCCCCAGCATTTT. Encoded protein: CAWSQGQRNQPQHF. V gene TRBV30 combines with J gene TRBJ1-5, with D possibly being TRBD1 (6 bases). Germline CDR1 GTSNPN, CDR2 SVGIG (reference sequence). The CDR3 contains 14 residues. V was clipped by 3 bases and J by 2 bases, with 11 bases between them.

This sequence joins TRBV28 and TRBJ2-3; 7 bases map to TRBD2. V trimming: 3 bases; J trimming: 4 bases; junction bases outside the gene matches: 13. The germline V gene has CDR1 MDHEN and CDR2 SYDVKM. The CDR3 extends over 17 amino acids. The CDR3 DNA sequence: TGTGCCAGCAGTTTTCCGGGACTACCTCGAAAGGCAGATACGCAGTATTTT. It specifies CASSFPGLPRKADTQYF.

This sequence joins TRBV5-1 and TRBJ2-1; TRBD1 is a possible D gene (5 bases). V dropped 0 bases and J dropped 9 bases, with 22 bases sitting between them. CDR3 length equals 17 residues. Germline assignment: CDR1 SGHRS and CDR2 YFSETQ. The CDR3 DNA sequence: TGCGCCAGCAGCTTGGCCCTACAGGTCCGGTTCCAGGGTGAGCAGTTCTTC. Translated, it gives CASSLALQVRFQGEQFF.

The chain combines TRBV7-6 with TRBJ2-1, with 15 bases matching TRBD2. From germline, CDR1 is SGHVS and CDR2 FNYEAQ. This CDR3 is built from 17 residues. The junction had 3 bases not matched to a gene; V was cut back by 2 bases and J by 4 bases. CDR3 amino acids: CASSLRTSGGEYNEQFF. DNA for the CDR3: TGTGCCAGCAGCTTAAGGACTAGCGGGGGGGAATACAATGAGCAGTTCTTC.

This sequence joins TRBV24-1 and TRBJ2-3; no clear D gene. The CDR3 runs to 15 residues. CDR1 and CDR2 from the germline V gene are KGHDR and SFDVKD. The V gene lost 4 bases and the J gene lost 2 bases, with 12 bases spanning the gap. CDR3 in DNA: TGTGCCACCAGTGACCTGAACAGACACACAGATACGCAGTATTTT. This sequence encodes CATSDLNRHTDTQYF.

The V gene is TRBV10-1, the J gene TRBJ1-4, with 8 positions matching TRBD1. The junction had 4 bases not matched to a gene; V was cut back by 2 bases and J by 2 bases. The germline gives CDR1 WNHNN, CDR2 SYGVQD (reference sequence). The CDR3 length is 16 residues. The CDR3 loop reads CASSEPQGATNEKLFF. The CDR3 DNA follows: TGCGCCAGCAGTGAGCCTCAGGGGGCGACTAATGAAAAACTGTTTTTT.

The V call is TRBV27, the J call TRBJ2-3, with 9 bases identical to TRBD2. CDR3 length: 15 residues. Germline V gene sequence: CDR1 MNHEY, CDR2 SMNVEV (reference sequence). J was trimmed by 2 bases and V by 3 bases; bases with no gene match: 3. The DNA for the CDR3 is TGTGCCAGCAGTTTGAAGCGGGGGGCCACAGATACGCAGTATTTT. The encoded protein is CASSLKRGATDTQYF.

The gene calls are TRBV6-5 and TRBJ1-4; 7 bases are shared with TRBD1. CDR1 is MNHEY and CDR2 is SVGAGI in the germline V gene. Trimming removed 6 bases from V and 4 bases from J; junction bases left unmatched: 5. The CDR3 extends over 14 amino acids. The CDR3 region has the DNA TGTGCCAGCAGGCCTGGACAGGTTAATGAAAAACTGTTTTTT. The encoded protein is CASRPGQVNEKLFF.

This clone was detected a few times. The chain links TRBV19 to TRBJ1-3, with unresolved D. The germline V gene encodes CDR1 LNHDA and CDR2 SQIVND (reference sequence). The V end was cut by 4 bases, the J end by 8 bases, with 12 bases between. CDR3 length: 13 amino acids. CDR3 nucleotide sequence: TGTGCCAGTAGTAACCGCGGCGGGGACACCATATATTTT. Residues: CASSNRGGDTIYF.

This sequence joins TRBV7-6 and TRBJ2-7; maybe TRBD2 (6 bases). With 2 bases removed from V and 3 bases from J, the gap between germline ends came to 11 bases. Germline CDR1 SGHVS, CDR2 FNYEAQ. This CDR3 has 14 amino acids. The CDR3 region is CASSLLRDGYEQYF. The CDR3 nucleotides are TGTGCCAGCAGCTTATTGCGGGACGGCTACGAGCAGTACTTC.

This clone is a singleton in its sample. The rearrangement joins TRBV2 to TRBJ1-5, with 8 nucleotides matching TRBD1. J lost 6 bases, V lost 8 bases, and 12 bases had no gene match. Germline V gene sequence: CDR1 SNHLY, CDR2 FYNNEI. This CDR3 is built from 15 residues. The CDR3 DNA follows: TGTGCCAGCTCCCTCGCCCGTGGGACAGGTCAGCCCCAGCATTTT. It codes for CASSLARGTGQPQHF.

This rearrangement joins TRBV10-3 to TRBJ1-1; possibly TRBD1 for D (5 bases). The length of the CDR3 is 14 residues. Germline lookup yields CDR1 ENHRY and CDR2 SYGVKD. V was cut by 2 bases and J by 2 bases, with 9 bases left in between. For the CDR3, the DNA is TGTGCCATCAGTGAGCCAGGGCTTAACACTGAAGCTTTCTTT. Residues: CAISEPGLNTEAFF.

The chain links TRBV27 to TRBJ1-3; D is unresolved. Germline V gene sequence: CDR1 MNHEY, CDR2 SMNVEV (reference sequence). CDR3 length: 13 amino acids. V gave up 6 bases and J gave up 4 bases, with 10 bases separating them. The CDR3 protein is CASSYQRGNTIYF. Written as DNA, the CDR3 is TGTGCCAGCAGCTATCAACGGGGAAACACCATATATTTT.

This chain uses TRBV19 with TRBJ1-1; no clear D gene. CDR3 size: 12 residues. V was trimmed by 10 bases and J by 5 bases, leaving 14 bases between them. Germline V gene lookup returns CDR1 LNHDA and CDR2 SQIVND (reference sequence). This chain's CDR3 is CATSPEGTEAFF. The CDR3 nucleotides are TGTGCCACCTCCCCGGAGGGAACTGAAGCTTTCTTT.

The chain combines TRBV5-4 with TRBJ1-1; D might be TRBD1 (5 bases). The CDR3 sequence is 13 residues long. The V end lost 10 bases, the J end lost 1 base, and 14 bases lay between the germline ends. CDR1 is SGHNT, CDR2 YYREEE, per germline (reference sequence). CDR3 region: CAGGVGGNTEAFF. In DNA form, the CDR3 reads TGTGCCGGGGGGGTCGGAGGGAACACTGAAGCTTTCTTT.

J is TRBJ1-5 and V is TRBV7-6, with D hard to call. Germline CDR1 and CDR2: SGHVS and FNYEAQ. The length of the CDR3 is 17 residues. The V and J ends lost 6 bases and 0 bases respectively, with 18 bases between them. The CDR3 DNA sequence: TGTGCCAGCAGTCCTACACCGGGAACTTATAGCAATCAGCCCCAGCATTTT. Its translation: CASSPTPGTYSNQPQHF.

The chain joins TRBV3-1 (or the pseudogene TRBV3-2) to TRBJ1-1; D is uncertain. This CDR3 has 17 amino acids. Trimming removed 0 bases at V and 0 bases at J, with 14 bases between. The V gene's germline CDR1 is LGHDT and CDR2 YNNKEL (reference sequence). The CDR3 sequence: CASSQDWAGRLNTEAFF. CDR3 bases: TGTGCCAGCAGCCAAGATTGGGCAGGTCGCTTGAACACTGAAGCTTTCTTT.

The chain employs TRBV5-6 and TRBJ1-4; a weak D match, TRBD1 (5 bases). The germline V gene encodes CDR1 SGHDT and CDR2 YYEEEE. The CDR3 totals 17 residues. Trimming cost V 4 bases and J 0 bases, with 16 bases left between them. CDR3 sequence reads: CASSLRQNSATNEKLFF. CDR3 DNA sequence: TGTGCCAGCAGCCTCCGACAGAACTCCGCAACTAATGAAAAACTGTTTTTT.

This clone appeared a few times. The V call is TRBV5-1, the J call TRBJ1-1; 7 bases are shared with TRBD1. This CDR3 comprises 14 residues. After removal of 4 bases from V and 11 bases from J, the junction contained 14 bases not matched to a gene. CDR1 is SGHRS, CDR2 YFSETQ, per germline. The CDR3 DNA reads as TGCGCCAGCAGCGCTAAGGGACAGCTTACTGTGGCTTTCTTT. As protein: CASSAKGQLTVAFF.